The 21 T cell receptor beta chains reported below all come from one sample, sequenced in a study of shared clonotypes between healthy human individuals. Assay: immunoSEQ multiplex PCR; the TCRdb copy retains only in-frame clones and omits some. The sample has roughly 300,000 clones, roughly 87% seen once; the top ten hold around 15%. Sequences were obtained from memory CD8+ T cells sorted from blood. Subset in this sample: CD45RO+ cells pooled with CCR7-negative TemRA cells. These receptor sequences come from a man between 18 and 29 years old in good health.

The V gene is TRBV11-2, the J gene TRBJ2-5; D remains unclear. The germline CDR1 and CDR2 sequences are SGHAT and FQNNGV. This CDR3 is 17 amino acids long. V lost 4 bases and J lost 0, with 18 bases in between. This CDR3 reads CASSYGPGIRYQETQYF. The CDR3 DNA reads TGTGCCAGCAGCTATGGACCCGGTATAAGGTACCAAGAGACCCAGTACTTC. Drawing the rest from reference TRBV11-2 and TRBJ2-5, the complete variable domain is EAGVAQSPRYKIIEKRQSVAFWCNPISGHATLYWYQQILGQGPKLLIQFQNNGVVDDSQLPKDRFSAERLKGVDSTLKIQPAKLEDSAVYLCASSYGPGIRYQETQYFGPGTRLLVL.

This rearrangement joins TRBV10-2 to TRBJ2-2; TRBD1 agrees at 7 bases. V was pared by 4 bases and J by 7 bases, with 6 bases of the junction left unmatched. The germline gives CDR1 WSHSY, CDR2 SAAADI. The CDR3 covers 14 residues. CDR3 region: CASSGQGFGGELFF. CDR3 nucleotide sequence: TGCGCCAGCAGTGGACAGGGCTTTGGCGGGGAGCTGTTTTTT.

The chain joins TRBV7-9 to TRBJ1-1, with 10 bases matching TRBD1. The CDR3 totals 17 residues. The germline gives CDR1 SEHNR, CDR2 FQNEAQ (reference sequence). Trimming removed 4 bases from V and 0 bases from J; junction bases left unmatched: 8. The CDR3 spells CASSYQPGQGMNTEAFF. The CDR3 DNA reads TGTGCCAGCAGCTATCAGCCGGGACAGGGGATGAACACTGAAGCTTTCTTT.

The genes are TRBV4-3 and TRBJ1-1, with D possibly being TRBD1 (5 bases). The V and J ends lost 5 bases and 1 base respectively, with 11 bases between them. CDR3 length: 14 amino acids. Germline V CDR1 and CDR2: LGHNA, YSLEER. The CDR3 DNA follows: TGCGCCAGCAGCGAGACAGAGACGAACACTGAAGCTTTCTTT. Translated, it gives CASSETETNTEAFF.

This chain links TRBV7-9 with TRBJ2-7; D is undetermined. The CDR3 has 12 residues. The V end lost 1 base, the J end lost 2 bases, and 3 bases lay between the germline ends. Germline V gene data show CDR1 as SEHNR and CDR2 as FQNEAQ (reference sequence). The CDR3 reads CASSLVAYEQYF. As DNA, the CDR3 is TGTGCCAGCAGCTTAGTTGCCTACGAGCAGTACTTC.

The chain links TRBV9 to TRBJ1-2; D uncertain. The CDR3 length is 15 residues. Germline V gene sequence: CDR1 SGDLS, CDR2 YYNGEE. Deletions cut 0 bases from V and 5 bases from J, with 14 bases between. CDR3 DNA sequence: TGTGCCAGCAGCGTAGGGGGAGACTACCTTTATGGCTACACCTTC. Encoded protein: CASSVGGDYLYGYTF.

V gene TRBV6-5 combines with J gene TRBJ1-5; TRBD1 matches at 9 bases. The V gene end was trimmed by 4 bases and the J gene end by 8 bases; junction bases not matched to a gene: 3. The CDR3 length is 13 residues. Germline CDR1 and CDR2: MNHEY and SVGAGI. The CDR3 bases are TGTGCCAGCAGTTCCGACAGGGGGGAGCCCCAGCATTTT. It encodes CASSSDRGEPQHF.

The V call is TRBV5-6, the J call TRBJ2-1, with a tentative D call TRBD1 (5 bases). The CDR3 is 13 residues long. Germline V lookup: CDR1 SGHDT, CDR2 YYEEEE. Trimming shortened V by 3 bases and J by 8 bases, and 12 bases separated the two germline ends. CDR3 bases: TGTGCCAGCAGCTCGGTATGGGGCGATGAGCAGTTCTTC. Translated, it gives CASSSVWGDEQFF.

The rearrangement joins TRBV27 to TRBJ2-3; D possibly uses TRBD1 or TRBD2 (5 bases each). The V gene's germline CDR1 is MNHEY and CDR2 SMNVEV (reference sequence). V lost 4 bases, J lost 0 bases, and 5 bases lay in between. This CDR3 comprises 13 residues. CDR3 amino acids: CASSWGSTDTQYF. For the CDR3, the DNA is TGTGCCAGCAGTTGGGGGAGCACAGATACGCAGTATTTT.

This clone was detected only once. This chain connects TRBV4-1 to TRBJ2-1, with 12 bases that match TRBD2. Germline trimming cut 3 bases from V and 9 bases from J; bases unmatched to any gene: 6. The CDR3 has 15 residues. The germline gives CDR1 MGHRA, CDR2 YSYEKL. The CDR3: CASSHPRLAGVEQFF. In DNA, the CDR3 is TGCGCCAGCAGCCATCCTAGACTAGCGGGGGTTGAGCAGTTCTTC.

The V gene is TRBV19, the J gene TRBJ2-2; D is unclear. Between the trimmed V and J ends, which lost 3 bases and 4 bases, there was a span of 3 bases. CDR3 length: 12 residues. Germline CDR1 and CDR2: LNHDA and SQIVND (reference sequence). The CDR3 loop reads CASSILTGELFF. CDR3 nucleotide sequence: TGTGCCAGTAGTATTCTCACCGGGGAGCTGTTTTTT. The full variable domain, its missing parts supplied by reference TRBV19 and TRBJ2-2, is DGGITQSPKYLFRKEGQNVTLSCEQNLNHDAMYWYRQDPGQGLRLIYYSQIVNDFQKGDIAEGYSVSREKKESFPLTVTSAQKNPTAFYLCASSILTGELFFGEGSRLTVL.

The chain combines TRBV27 with TRBJ2-4; 9 bases are shared with TRBD2. The CDR3 spans 14 residues. After removal of 6 bases from V and 8 bases from J, the junction contained 8 bases not matched to a gene. Germline assignment: CDR1 MNHEY and CDR2 SMNVEV (reference sequence). CDR3 region: CASSLGRGGDIQYF. In DNA, the CDR3 is TGTGCCAGCAGCTTAGGGCGGGGGGGAGACATTCAGTACTTC.

V is TRBV7-9 and J is TRBJ1-6; no clear D gene. Germline CDR1 and CDR2: SEHNR and FQNEAQ (reference sequence). Trimming cost V 1 base and J 10 bases, with 8 bases left between them. This CDR3 spans 13 amino acids. In nucleotides, the CDR3 is TGTGCCAGCAGCTTAGATGGGAAATCACCCCTCCACTTT. Translation gives CASSLDGKSPLHF.

The V gene is TRBV7-9, the J gene TRBJ2-1, with TRBD1 matching 9 bases. V was clipped by 5 bases and J by 16 bases; unmatched bases: 9. Germline lookup yields CDR1 SEHNR and CDR2 FQNEAQ (reference sequence). The CDR3 length is 12 residues. CDR3 nucleotides: TGTGCCAGCAGCGAAGGGGGGGACAGGGTATTCTTC. Translating gives CASSEGGDRVFF.

The chain combines TRBV18 with TRBJ1-4, with TRBD1 matching over 7 bases. Trimming cost V 5 bases and J 8 bases; bases outside gene matches: 14. Germline CDR1 reads KGHSH; CDR2 reads LQKENI. The CDR3 has 16 amino acids. The CDR3: CASSGREWRGQEKLFF. Here the CDR3 DNA reads TGTGCCAGCTCAGGACGGGAGTGGAGGGGGCAAGAAAAACTGTTTTTT.

This clone was counted at least ten times. Other DNA variants within this sample encode the same CDR3. The chain has TRBV11-2 and TRBJ2-7, with D possibly TRBD1 on 6 matching bases. With 1 base removed from V and 3 bases from J, the gap between germline ends came to 10 bases. The CDR3 is 14 residues long. Germline V gene data show CDR1 as SGHAT and CDR2 as FQNNGV. The DNA for the CDR3 is TGTGCCAGCAGCTTAGTTACAGGGAGCTACGAGCAGTACTTC. Its protein is CASSLVTGSYEQYF.

The V and J genes are TRBV14 and TRBJ2-7, with TRBD2 as a possible D gene (5 bases). The CDR3 consists of 15 residues. V lost 5 bases to trimming and J lost 4 bases, with 18 bases between them. Germline loops: CDR1 SGHDN, CDR2 FVKESK. The CDR3, as DNA: TGTGCCAGCAGCGATTTCGAGGGATTAGGGTACGAGCAGTACTTC. The encoded protein is CASSDFEGLGYEQYF.

This rearrangement joins TRBV7-9 to TRBJ2-2; perhaps TRBD2 as D (5 bases). The CDR3 runs to 14 residues. V was shortened by 1 base and J by 4 bases, with 7 bases between the two germline ends. Germline CDR1 SEHNR, CDR2 FQNEAQ (reference sequence). DNA for the CDR3: TGTGCCAGCAGCTTAGTCCGGGGCACCGGGGAGCTGTTTTTT. This translates into CASSLVRGTGELFF.

This clone was counted a single time. The rearrangement uses TRBV7-3 and TRBJ2-1, with D possibly called TRBD1 or TRBD2 (5 bases each). V dropped 5 bases and J dropped 3 bases, with 23 bases sitting between them. CDR3 length: 18 residues. Germline CDR1 reads SGHTA; CDR2 reads FQGTGA. CDR3 amino acids: CASSPTGRPTTNYNEQFF. The DNA for the CDR3 is TGTGCCAGCAGCCCGACGGGGCGCCCCACGACTAACTACAATGAGCAGTTCTTC.

V is TRBV15 and J is TRBJ2-7; the match to TRBD2 covers 9 bases. There are 16 residues in the CDR3. Germline V CDR1 and CDR2: LNHNV, YYDKDF (reference sequence). Trimming took 5 bases from V and 5 from J; bases not matched to a gene: 13. The CDR3 DNA sequence: TGTGCCACCAGCTGGGCGGGAGGGCCGCGTATCCACGAGCAGTACTTC. Translating gives CATSWAGGPRIHEQYF.

This clone occurred once. The chain has TRBV5-4 and TRBJ1-2, with D hard to call. CDR1 and CDR2 from the germline V gene are SGHNT and YYREEE (reference sequence). V was shortened by 0 bases and J by 1 base, with 7 bases between the two germline ends. The CDR3 totals 14 residues. The CDR3, as DNA: TGTGCCAGCAGCTTGGCCCAGGTTAACTATGGCTACACCTTC. Translated, it gives CASSLAQVNYGYTF.